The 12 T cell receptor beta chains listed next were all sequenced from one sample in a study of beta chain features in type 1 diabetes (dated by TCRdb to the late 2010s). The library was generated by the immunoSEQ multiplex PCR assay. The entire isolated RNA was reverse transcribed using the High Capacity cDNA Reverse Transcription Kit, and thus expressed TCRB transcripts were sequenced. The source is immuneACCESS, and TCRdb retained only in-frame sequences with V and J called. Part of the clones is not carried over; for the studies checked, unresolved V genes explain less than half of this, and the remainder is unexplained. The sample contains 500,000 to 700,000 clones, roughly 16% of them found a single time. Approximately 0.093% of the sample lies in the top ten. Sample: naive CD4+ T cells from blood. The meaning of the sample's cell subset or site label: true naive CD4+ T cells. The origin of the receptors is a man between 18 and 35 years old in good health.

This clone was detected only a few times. The CDR3 loop reads CAWSYRANTEAFF. Here the CDR3 DNA reads TGTGCCTGGAGTTACAGGGCCAACACTGAAGCTTTCTTT. The chain joins TRBV30 to TRBJ1-1, with D tentatively TRBD1 (6 bases). Germline V lookup: CDR1 GTSNPN, CDR2 SVGIG (reference sequence). Trimming took 2 bases from V and 2 from J, leaving 9 bases between them. This CDR3 is built from 13 residues.

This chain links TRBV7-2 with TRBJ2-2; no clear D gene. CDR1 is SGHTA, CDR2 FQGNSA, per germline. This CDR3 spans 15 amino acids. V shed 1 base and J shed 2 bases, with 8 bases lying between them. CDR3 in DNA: TGTGCCAGCAGCTTAGTCGCAGCTAACACCGGGGAGCTGTTTTTT. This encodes CASSLVAANTGELFF.

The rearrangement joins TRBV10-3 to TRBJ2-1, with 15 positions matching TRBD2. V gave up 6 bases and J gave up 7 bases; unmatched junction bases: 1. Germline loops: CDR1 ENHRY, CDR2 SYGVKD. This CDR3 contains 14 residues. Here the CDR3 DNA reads TGTGCCATCAGCGGGACTAGCGGGAGGAATGAGCAGTTCTTC. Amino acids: CAISGTSGRNEQFF.

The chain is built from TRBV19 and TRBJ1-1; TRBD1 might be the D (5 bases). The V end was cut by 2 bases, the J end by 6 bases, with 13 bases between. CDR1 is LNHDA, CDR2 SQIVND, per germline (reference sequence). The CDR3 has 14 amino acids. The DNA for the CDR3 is TGTGCCAGTAGTATATTTGGGGCCGGACCTGAAGCTTTCTTT. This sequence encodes CASSIFGAGPEAFF.

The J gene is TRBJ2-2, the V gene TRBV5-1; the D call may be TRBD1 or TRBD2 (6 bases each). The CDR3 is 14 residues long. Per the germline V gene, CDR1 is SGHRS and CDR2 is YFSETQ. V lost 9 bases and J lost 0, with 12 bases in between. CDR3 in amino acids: CATRGPSNTGELFF. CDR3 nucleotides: TGCGCCACCCGGGGGCCCTCGAACACCGGGGAGCTGTTTTTT.

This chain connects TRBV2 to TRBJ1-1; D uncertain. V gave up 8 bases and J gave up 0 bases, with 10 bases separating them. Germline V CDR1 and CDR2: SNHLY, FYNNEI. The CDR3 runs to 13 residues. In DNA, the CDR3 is TGTGCCAGCCGTCGGGAGATGAACACTGAAGCTTTCTTT. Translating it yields CASRREMNTEAFF.

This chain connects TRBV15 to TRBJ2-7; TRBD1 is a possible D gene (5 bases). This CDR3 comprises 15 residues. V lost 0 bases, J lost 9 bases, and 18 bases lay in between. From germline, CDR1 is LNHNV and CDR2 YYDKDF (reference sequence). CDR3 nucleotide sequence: TGTGCCACCAGCAGAGATCGCGGACAAGTTATCGCGCAGTACTTC. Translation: CATSRDRGQVIAQYF.

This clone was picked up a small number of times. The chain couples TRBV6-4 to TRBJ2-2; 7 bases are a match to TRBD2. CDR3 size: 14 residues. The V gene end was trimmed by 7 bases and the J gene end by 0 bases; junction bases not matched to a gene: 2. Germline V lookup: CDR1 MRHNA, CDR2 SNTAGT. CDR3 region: CASTSGANTGELFF. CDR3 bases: TGTGCCAGCACTAGCGGCGCGAACACCGGGGAGCTGTTTTTT.

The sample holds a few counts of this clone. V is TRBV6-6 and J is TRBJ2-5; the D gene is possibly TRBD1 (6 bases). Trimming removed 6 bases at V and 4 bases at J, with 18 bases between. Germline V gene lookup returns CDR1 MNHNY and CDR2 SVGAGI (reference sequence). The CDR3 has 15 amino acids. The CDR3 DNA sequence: TGTGCCAGCAGCGTCTTCAGGGGACGAGGAGAGACCCAGTACTTC. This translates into CASSVFRGRGETQYF.

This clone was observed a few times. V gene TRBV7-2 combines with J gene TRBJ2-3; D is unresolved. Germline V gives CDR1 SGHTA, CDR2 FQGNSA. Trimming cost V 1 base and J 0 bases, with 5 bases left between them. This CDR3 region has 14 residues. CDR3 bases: TGTGCCAGCAGCTTAGACACTAGCACAGATACGCAGTATTTT. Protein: CASSLDTSTDTQYF. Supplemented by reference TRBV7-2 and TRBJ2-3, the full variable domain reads GAGVSQSPSNKVTEKGKDVELRCDPISGHTALYWYRQSLGQGLEFLIYFQGNSAPDKSGLPSDRFSAERTGGSVSTLTIQRTQQEDSAVYLCASSLDTSTDTQYFGPGTRLTVL.

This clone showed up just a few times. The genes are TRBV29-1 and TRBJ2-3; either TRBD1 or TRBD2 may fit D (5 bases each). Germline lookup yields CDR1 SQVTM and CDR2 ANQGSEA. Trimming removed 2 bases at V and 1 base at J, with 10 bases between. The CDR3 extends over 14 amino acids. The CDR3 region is CSVEKGTGTDTQYF. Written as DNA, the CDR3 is TGCAGCGTTGAAAAGGGGACGGGCACAGATACGCAGTATTTT.

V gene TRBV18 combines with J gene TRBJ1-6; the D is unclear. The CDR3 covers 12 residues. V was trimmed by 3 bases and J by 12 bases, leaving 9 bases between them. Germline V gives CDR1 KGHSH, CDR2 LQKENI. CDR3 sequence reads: CASSPQAIPLHF. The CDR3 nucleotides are TGTGCCAGCTCACCTCAGGCAATACCCCTCCACTTT.